The T cell receptor (beta chain) described here comes from a study of blood T cell repertoires in COVID-19. Study in general: COVID-19 samples, acute and convalescent, were from the United States, Italy and Spain. Sample material is recorded as cDNA or gDNA derived from T cells, B-cell-depleted T cells, or PBMCs.

Study processing details: Estimation of nucleated cell counts was performed using reference gene primer amplification. This table comes from immunoSEQ multiplex PCR, and its TCRdb copy is limited to in-frame clones, with some not included. V and J calls and clone size follow that table, whereas D and trimming were derived from the DNA. The sample lists some 140,000 clones; around 86% were seen once. Trimming took 6 bases from V and 8 from J; bases not matched to a gene: 5. Germline-derived CDR1 and CDR2 are SNHLY and FYNNEI. The CDR3 has 13 amino acids. The TCR sequence derives from a man aged 50 to 59 with active COVID-19. The chain links TRBV2 to TRBJ1-4; TRBD1 matches 8 bases. The sequenced material came from peripheral blood. For the CDR3, the DNA is TGTGCCAGCAGGGGCGGGGACAGGGAAAAACTGTTTTTT. This sequence encodes CASRGGDREKLFF.